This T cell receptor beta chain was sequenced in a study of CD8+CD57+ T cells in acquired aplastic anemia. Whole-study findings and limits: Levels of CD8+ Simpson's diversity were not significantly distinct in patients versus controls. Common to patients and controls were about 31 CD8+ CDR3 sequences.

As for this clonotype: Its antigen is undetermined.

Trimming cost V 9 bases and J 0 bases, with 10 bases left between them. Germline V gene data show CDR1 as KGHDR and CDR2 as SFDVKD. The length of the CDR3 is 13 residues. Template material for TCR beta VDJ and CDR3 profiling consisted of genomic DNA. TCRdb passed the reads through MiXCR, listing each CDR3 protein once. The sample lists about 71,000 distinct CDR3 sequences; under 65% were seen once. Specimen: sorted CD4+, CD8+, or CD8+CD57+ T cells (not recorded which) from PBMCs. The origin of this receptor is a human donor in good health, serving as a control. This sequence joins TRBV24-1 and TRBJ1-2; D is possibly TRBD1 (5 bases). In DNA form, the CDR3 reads TGTGCCACCGAGGACAACACTAACTATGGCTACACCTTC. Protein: CATEDNTNYGYTF.